This T cell receptor (beta chain) was captured in a study of CD8 T cells in ankylosing spondylitis. Study conclusions and caveats: Past studies reported some motif variants in reactive arthritis synovial fluid and blood. A TCR beta motif of eight highly homologous variants appeared characteristic of ankylosing spondylitis blood. Disease-linked clones were reportedly significantly enriched in matched ankylosing spondylitis synovial fluid.

Generation of TCR beta libraries employed quantitative 5'-RACE incorporating molecular barcodes. TCRdb fed the 5' RACE reads into MiXCR, producing one record per CDR3 protein. The profile shows roughly 130,000 distinct CDR3 sequences, approximately 13% of them singletons. V was clipped by 0 bases and J by 1 base, with 7 bases between them. The germline CDR1 and CDR2 sequences are SGDLS and YYNGEE. The CDR3 consists of 14 residues. Points on this clonotype: Antigen: not known.

The chain is built from TRBV9 and TRBJ2-5, with D hard to call. Material for sequencing was blood, either unsorted or a sorted T cell fraction (not recorded which). The receptor's source is a female donor with ankylosing spondylitis or in good health (not recorded which). This chain's CDR3 is CASSVGRFQETQYF. DNA of the CDR3: TGTGCCAGCAGCGTAGGCAGGTTCCAAGAGACCCAGTACTTC.